One T cell receptor (beta chain) is described in this entry. Its antigen remains unidentified. This CDR3 is missing its conserved last phenylalanine or tryptophan, likely due to a read error. Because the CDR3's place on the DNA is in doubt, the DNA is left out and the CDR3 is given as listed by TCRdb. This entry belongs to a study of tumor and adjacent non-tumor tissue in lung cancer. In the study overall: Stage I to III disease affected some 11 men and about 5 women aged about 31 to 76. Each sample yielded approximately 4.2 million productive TCRbeta reads on average. Study results and limitations: Normal lung showed higher cumulative top 100 clone frequency than tumor. TCR diversity was significantly greater in tumor than normal lung tissue.

This sample's RNA came from whole unsorted tissue. Three rounds of nested PCR, following a modified ARM-PCR protocol, produced the TCRbeta library. TCRdb processed the multiplex PCR reads anew with MiXCR; each CDR3 protein has one entry. The table shows 200,000 to 250,000 distinct CDR3 sequences, with 71% occurring only once. The CDR3 spans 18 residues, counting both ends. The germline gives CDR1 LGHNA, CDR2 YNFKEQ. The V call is TRBV4-2, the J call TRBJ2-3; the table names TRBD2, a call not compared with the DNA. This TCR was sampled from a man aged 55 to 70 with non-small cell lung cancer. The specimen was lung tumor tissue. CDR3 sequence reads: CASSQDTQRGSSTDTHYL.